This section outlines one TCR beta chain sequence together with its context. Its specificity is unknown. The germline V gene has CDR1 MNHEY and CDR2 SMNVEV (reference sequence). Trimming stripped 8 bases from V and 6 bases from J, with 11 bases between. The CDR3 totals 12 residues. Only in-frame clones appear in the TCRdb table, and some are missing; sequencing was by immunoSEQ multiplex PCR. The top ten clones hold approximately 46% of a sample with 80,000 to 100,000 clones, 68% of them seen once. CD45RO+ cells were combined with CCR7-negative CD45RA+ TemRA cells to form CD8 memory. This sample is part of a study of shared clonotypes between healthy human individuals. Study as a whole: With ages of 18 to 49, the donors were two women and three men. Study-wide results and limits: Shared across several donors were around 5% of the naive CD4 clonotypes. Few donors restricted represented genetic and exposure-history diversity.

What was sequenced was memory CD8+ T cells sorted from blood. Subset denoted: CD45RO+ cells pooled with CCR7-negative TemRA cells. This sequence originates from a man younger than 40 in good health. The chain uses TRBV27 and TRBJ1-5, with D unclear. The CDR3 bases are TGTGCCAGCGCCCAAGGGAGTCAGCCCCAGCATTTT. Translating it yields CASAQGSQPQHF.